Each of the 16 T cell receptor beta chains below was sequenced from the same sample in a study of PD-1 blockade in classical Hodgkin lymphoma. Here immunoSEQ multiplex PCR was the method, and the copy in TCRdb shows in-frame clones only, minus some. The table includes roughly 81,000 clones, about 90% detected once. Each patient experienced a relapse that followed autologous stem cell transplantation, and brentuximab vedotin exposure varied. Material: peripheral blood mononuclear cells (PBMCs), obtained before the second cycle of nivolumab. The receptors were sampled from a human donor with classical Hodgkin lymphoma.

The gene calls are TRBV9 and TRBJ2-1; TRBD2 agrees at 15 bases. The CDR3 is 15 amino acids. Germline values: CDR1 SGDLS, CDR2 YYNGEE. V shed 7 bases and J 7 bases; nucleotides not matched to a gene: 6. The CDR3 here is CASGGTSGRSNEQFF. CDR3 coding DNA: TGTGCCAGCGGGGGGACTAGCGGGAGGTCAAATGAGCAGTTCTTC.

V usage is TRBV29-1 and J usage is TRBJ1-2; D possibly corresponds to TRBD1 (5 bases). V lost 6 bases to trimming and J lost 5 bases, with 19 bases between them. Germline V CDR1 and CDR2: SQVTM, ANQGSEA. The CDR3 covers 14 residues. DNA of the CDR3: TGCAGCGTAGATGACAGAGGGGAAGCTTATGGCTACACCTTC. Protein product: CSVDDRGEAYGYTF. The full variable domain, in which reference TRBV29-1 and TRBJ1-2 provide the parts outside the CDR3, is SAVISQKPSRDICQRGTSLTIQCQVDSQVTMMFWYRQQPGQSLTLIATANQGSEATYESGFVIDKFPISRPNLTFSTLTVSNMSPEDSSIYLCSVDDRGEAYGYTFGSGTRLTVV.

The rearrangement uses TRBV9 and TRBJ1-3, with unresolved D. V was shortened by 0 bases and J by 6 bases, with 16 bases between the two germline ends. From germline, CDR1 is SGDLS and CDR2 YYNGEE. The CDR3 length is 16 residues. This chain's CDR3 is CASSVESFAYSNTIYF. The DNA for the CDR3 is TGTGCCAGCAGCGTAGAATCATTCGCCTATTCAAACACCATATATTTT. Looking up the rest from reference TRBV9 and TRBJ1-3 gives the full variable domain: DSGVTQTPKHLITATGQRVTLRCSPRSGDLSVYWYQQSLDQGLQFLIQYYNGEERAKGNILERFSAQQFPDLHSELNLSSLELGDSALYFCASSVESFAYSNTIYFGEGSWLTVV.

The V gene is TRBV10-1, the J gene TRBJ2-7; 7 bases fit TRBD2. The CDR3 sequence is 14 residues long. From germline, CDR1 is WNHNN and CDR2 SYGVQD (reference sequence). V gave up 6 bases and J gave up 4 bases; unmatched junction bases: 9. CDR3 in amino acids: CASSLGTKRYEQYF. The CDR3 DNA sequence: TGCGCCAGCAGCCTCGGGACTAAGCGGTACGAGCAGTACTTC.

The chain is built from TRBV9 and TRBJ2-1, with 10 bases matching TRBD2. This CDR3 is built from 16 residues. Germline V gene sequence: CDR1 SGDLS, CDR2 YYNGEE. V was pared by 0 bases and J by 5 bases, with 5 bases of the junction left unmatched. CDR3 sequence: CASSVVVGLANNEQFF. The CDR3 DNA follows: TGTGCCAGCAGCGTAGTCGTGGGACTAGCGAACAATGAGCAGTTCTTC.

This clone was seen more than once but under ten times. The chain carries TRBV6-4 and TRBJ1-1; D gene unclear. In germline, CDR1 is MRHNA, CDR2 SNTAGT. Trimming took off 4 bases at V and 0 bases at J, with 6 bases between the two ends. The length of the CDR3 is 13 residues. CDR3 protein: CASSVGLNTEAFF. DNA for the CDR3: TGTGCCAGCAGTGTAGGGCTGAACACTGAAGCTTTCTTT.

In nucleotides, the CDR3 is TGTGCCTGGAGGGACAGGAATCAGCCCCAGCATTTT. Amino acid sequence: CAWRDRNQPQHF. The chain couples TRBV30 to TRBJ1-5; 7 bases are shared with TRBD1. The CDR3 has 12 residues. CDR1 is GTSNPN and CDR2 is SVGIG in the germline V gene (reference sequence). V was clipped by 3 bases and J by 4 bases; unmatched bases: 0.

This rearrangement joins TRBV5-6 to TRBJ2-5, with unresolved D. Germline lookup yields CDR1 SGHDT and CDR2 YYEEEE. CDR3 size: 13 residues. Deletions cut 6 bases from V and 2 bases from J, with 11 bases between. The CDR3 region is CASKLGIQETQYF. In nucleotides, the CDR3 is TGTGCCAGCAAACTGGGAATTCAAGAGACCCAGTACTTC.

V and J are TRBV28 and TRBJ2-3; 10 bases agree with TRBD1. Germline V lookup: CDR1 MDHEN, CDR2 SYDVKM. V shed 2 bases, J shed 4 bases, and the junction held 6 bases outside the gene matches. There are 16 residues in the CDR3. The chain's CDR3 is CASSLRGTGEADTQYF. CDR3 nucleotide sequence: TGTGCCAGCAGTTTACGGGGGACAGGGGAGGCAGATACGCAGTATTTT. Looking up the rest from reference TRBV28 and TRBJ2-3 gives the full variable domain: DVKVTQSSRYLVKRTGEKVFLECVQDMDHENMFWYRQDPGLGLRLIYFSYDVKMKEKGDIPEGYSVSREKKERFSLILESASTNQTSMYLCASSLRGTGEADTQYFGPGTRLTVL.

This clone was picked up one time. CDR3 sequence: CSVEGVRGLRGQYF. The CDR3 nucleotides are TGCAGCGTTGAAGGGGTCAGGGGCCTACGTGGGCAGTACTTC. The chain combines TRBV29-1 with TRBJ2-7; D perhaps matches TRBD1 (6 bases). The CDR3 has 14 amino acids. V was pared by 1 base and J by 9 bases, with 19 bases between. Per the germline V gene, CDR1 is SQVTM and CDR2 is ANQGSEA.

V and J are TRBV6-5 and TRBJ1-2, with D perhaps TRBD1 (6 bases). The germline V and J ends were trimmed by 2 bases and 7 bases, with 20 bases remaining between them. Germline assignment: CDR1 MNHEY and CDR2 SVGAGI. The CDR3 has 16 residues. The CDR3 reads CASSYITRGRGGGYTF. The CDR3 DNA sequence: TGTGCCAGCAGTTACATCACTAGGGGGAGAGGGGGTGGCTACACCTTC.

V usage is TRBV10-3 and J usage is TRBJ2-2, with a tentative D call TRBD2 (5 bases). Germline V gene sequence: CDR1 ENHRY, CDR2 SYGVKD. This CDR3 comprises 17 residues. Trimming shortened V by 9 bases and J by 0 bases, and 20 bases separated the two germline ends. CDR3 nucleotides: TGTGCCATGCGGCGCAATCCAAGCGGCGCGAACACCGGGGAGCTGTTTTTT. This codes for CAMRRNPSGANTGELFF.

The CDR3 region has the DNA TGTGCCTGGACGCTGCGGGGGACAGGGGATTCACCCCTCCACTTT. Its translation is CAWTLRGTGDSPLHF. This chain connects TRBV30 to TRBJ1-6, with 10 bases that match TRBD1. The trim removed 4 bases at V and 8 bases at J, leaving 8 bases unmatched. The CDR3 covers 15 residues. From germline, CDR1 is GTSNPN and CDR2 SVGIG (reference sequence).

The V call is TRBV28, the J call TRBJ2-5, with 12 nucleotides matching TRBD2. The germline V gene has CDR1 MDHEN and CDR2 SYDVKM. V lost 7 bases, J lost 4 bases, and 16 bases stayed unmatched. CDR3 size: 18 residues. The CDR3 DNA is TGTGCCAGCACCCCCGGGTTACTAGCGGGAGGTCTTTTAGAGACCCAGTACTTC. Its protein is CASTPGLLAGGLLETQYF. The complete variable domain, with remaining parts taken from reference TRBV28 and TRBJ2-5, reads DVKVTQSSRYLVKRTGEKVFLECVQDMDHENMFWYRQDPGLGLRLIYFSYDVKMKEKGDIPEGYSVSREKKERFSLILESASTNQTSMYLCASTPGLLAGGLLETQYFGPGTRLLVL.

This chain links TRBV29-1 with TRBJ2-4; either TRBD1 or TRBD2 may supply D (5 bases each). V lost 4 bases to trimming and J lost 0 bases, with 13 bases between them. CDR1 and CDR2 from the germline V gene are SQVTM and ANQGSEA. This CDR3 spans 15 amino acids. The DNA for the CDR3 is TGCAGCGTTGTATGGGGGTCGGGAGCCAAAAACATTCAGTACTTC. It specifies CSVVWGSGAKNIQYF.

The chain links TRBV5-6 to TRBJ2-5; weak D call: TRBD1 (5 bases). The CDR3 runs 12 residues. The V end was cut by 0 bases, the J end by 5 bases, with 5 bases between. Germline CDR1 SGHDT, CDR2 YYEEEE. CDR3 in amino acids: CASSLDRETQYF. As DNA, the CDR3 is TGTGCCAGCAGCTTGGACAGGGAGACCCAGTACTTC.